These 24 T cell receptor beta chains share one sample of origin, sequenced in a study of tumor and adjacent non-tumor tissue in lung cancer (dated 2018 in TCRdb). Libraries were constructed by multiplex PCR. These reads were obtained on an Illumina HiSeq 2500. TCRbeta libraries were built by three rounds of nested PCR using primers (Table S4), following protocols modified from ARM-PCR. TCRdb passed the public sequencing reads through fastp at Q25 and MiXCR, retaining productive beta sequences. For every CDR3 protein sequence, its rows merge into one entry that carries the most common genes and DNA. For this sample there are 75,000 to 95,000 distinct CDR3 sequences; around 80% appear just once. Jointly, the top ten make up just over 20% of the sample. Bulk unsorted tissue served as the source for RNA extraction, and RNA quality was assessed using a NanoDrop ND-1000 and an Agilent 2100. Normal lung samples were distant non-tumor tissue taken more than 3 cm from the tumor edge.

The sequenced sample consisted of distant non-tumor lung tissue. The source of these receptors is a woman between 50 and 59 years old with non-small cell lung cancer.

The rearrangement joins TRBV29-1 to TRBJ2-2; TRBD1 matches at 7 bases. From germline, CDR1 is SQVTM and CDR2 ANQGSEA. V was pared by 4 bases and J by 11 bases, with 16 bases of the junction left unmatched. The CDR3 has 15 amino acids. As DNA, the CDR3 is TGCAGCGTTGGGGGTCAGGGGGTAGGCAGCGGAGAGCTGTTTTTT. Protein: CSVGGQGVGSGELFF.

This clonotype was detected many times. A much bigger clone sits one base away, suggesting this may be a read error. The chain has TRBV12-3 or TRBV12-4 and TRBJ2-4, with D hard to call. The CDR3 is made up of 14 amino acids. The CDR3 protein is CAGSLLGVKNIQYF. The CDR3 DNA sequence: TGTGCCGGCAGTTTACTCGGAGTCAAAAACATTCAGTACTTC.

On this clonotype: The conserved closing phenylalanine or tryptophan is absent in this CDR3, likely reflecting a read error. The chain carries TRBV29-1 and TRBJ2-5, with D tentatively TRBD2 (5 bases). CDR1 is SQVTM, CDR2 ANQGSEA, per germline. V was trimmed by 1 base and J by 2 bases, leaving 17 bases between them. CDR3 length equals 16 residues. Here the CDR3 DNA reads TGCAGCGTTGAAGGTAGGGAGAGGGAGCTACAAGAGACCCAGTACTTA. Residues: CSVEGRERELQETQYL.

The sample holds a few counts of this clonotype. This chain links TRBV7-9 with TRBJ2-5, with D possibly TRBD2 on 6 matching bases. Trimming took 5 bases from V and 0 from J, leaving 19 bases between them. Germline V lookup: CDR1 SEHNR, CDR2 FQNEAQ (reference sequence). The CDR3 has 17 amino acids. In nucleotides, the CDR3 is TGTGCCAGCAGCCCGAGAATTAGTGGGAGGCACCAAGAGACCCAGTACTTC. Its translation: CASSPRISGRHQETQYF.

In this sample, this clonotype turned up once. This chain joins TRBV5-4 and TRBJ2-4; D assignment may be TRBD1 or TRBD2 (6 bases each). The CDR3 contains 16 residues. The V end lost 5 bases, the J end lost 10 bases, and 25 bases lay between the germline ends. The germline CDR1 and CDR2 sequences are SGHNT and YYREEE (reference sequence). CDR3: CASSRDRGQATKIQYF. CDR3 nucleotide sequence: TGTGCCAGCAGTCGAGACCGGGGGCAGGCCACAAAGATTCAGTACTTC.

This clonotype was found a few times. One end of the junction fails to match germline, which may point to a read error. This chain uses TRBV28 with TRBJ1-1, with D possibly TRBD1 on 6 matching bases. The CDR3 consists of 16 residues. Germline V gene lookup returns CDR1 MDHEN and CDR2 SYDVKM. Here the CDR3 reads CASTFQGGRGNNEAFF. The CDR3 nucleotides are TGTGCCAGCACTTTCCAAGGGGGGCGAGGGAACAATGAAGCTTTCTTT. Together with reference TRBV28 and TRBJ1-1, the CDR3 gives the full variable domain: DVKVTQSSRYLVKRTGEKVFLECVQDMDHENMFWYRQDPGLGLRLIYFSYDVKMKEKGDIPEGYSVSREKKERFSLILESASTNQTSMYLCASTFQGGRGNNEAFFGQGTRLTVV.

Only a few counts were recorded for this clonotype. This could be a read error, since a much larger clone is one nucleotide away. The chain has TRBV5-1 and TRBJ2-1; the D is unclear. CDR3 size: 17 residues. The germline V gene has CDR1 SGHRS and CDR2 YFSETQ. CDR3 bases: TGCGCCAGCAGCTCCGGGTCCCAAAGCTCCTCCCACAATGAGCAGTTCTTC. This sequence encodes CASSSGSQSSSHNEQFF.

About this clonotype itself: At one of its ends the junction is not consistent with the germline gene, which may arise from a read error. The rearrangement uses TRBV12-3 or TRBV12-4 and TRBJ1-5, with TRBD1 as a possible D gene (6 bases). This CDR3 comprises 13 residues. CDR3 DNA: TGTGCCATCAAGGGCAGGGGCAATCAGCCCCAACATTTT. Amino acid sequence: CAIKGRGNQPQHF.

Points on this clonotype: The CDR3 carries no conserved terminal phenylalanine or tryptophan, so it likely arises from a read error. Because the CDR3's place on the DNA is in doubt, the DNA is left out and the CDR3 is given as listed by TCRdb. V and J are TRBV6-6 and TRBJ2-3; TRBD2 was called by the table and not checked on the DNA. Inclusive of both ends, the CDR3 amounts to 14 amino acids. Germline V gene lookup returns CDR1 MNHNY and CDR2 SVGAGI (reference sequence). The CDR3 reads CDSTPGGPIDTQYL.

This clonotype was detected once. The junction shows a germline mismatch at one end, possibly a read error. This sequence joins TRBV11-1 and TRBJ1-1, with 7 bases identical to TRBD1. This CDR3 contains 13 residues. CDR1 SGHAT and CDR2 FQDESV come from the germline V gene (reference sequence). As DNA, the CDR3 is TGTACCAGCAGCTTGGACAGGAGCACTGAAGCTTTCTTT. The encoded protein is CTSSLDRSTEAFF.

With regard to this clonotype: The junction departs from the called germline gene at one end, perhaps through a read error. This sequence joins TRBV29-1 and TRBJ2-1; no definite D call. The CDR3 is 14 residues long. The germline CDR1 and CDR2 sequences are SQVTM and ANQGSEA. In DNA form, the CDR3 reads TGCAGTGTTGAAGACTGGAGAGGCTACAATGAGCAATTCTTC. Its protein product is CSVEDWRGYNEQFF.

With regard to this clonotype: The junction shows a germline mismatch at one end, possibly a read error. The chain carries TRBV4-1 and TRBJ2-7; D is unresolved. Germline V gene sequence: CDR1 MGHRA, CDR2 YSYEKL. The CDR3 runs to 12 residues. The CDR3 region is CSSSQVGHEQYF. As DNA, the CDR3 is TGCTCCAGCAGCCAAGTAGGCCACGAGCAGTACTTC.

On this clonotype itself: A junction end diverges from the germline sequence, so it may reflect a read error. This sequence joins TRBV6-6 and TRBJ2-1; D perhaps matches TRBD2 (5 bases). Germline V lookup: CDR1 MNHNY, CDR2 SVGAGI (reference sequence). The CDR3 is 11 residues long. Here the CDR3 DNA reads TGTGCCAGCAGTTCGCCCGGGGAATTGTCCTTC. Translating gives CASSSPGELSF.

Note on this clonotype: The junction departs from germline at one end; a sequencing error may be responsible. The chain has TRBV6-5 and TRBJ1-1; TRBD1 is a possible D gene (5 bases). The CDR3 consists of 11 residues. CDR1 is MNHEY, CDR2 SVGAGI, per germline. The CDR3 nucleotides are TGTGCCGGCAGTAACCAGAGGGGAGTTTTCTTT. Translating gives CAGSNQRGVFF.

A remark on this clonotype: One end of the junction is discordant with germline, which a read error may explain. In nucleotides, the CDR3 is TGCGCCAGTAGCCAAGTAGGGGGCGGGATAGGGGTGAATGAGCAGTTCTTC. Amino acids: CASSQVGGGIGVNEQFF. V usage is TRBV4-1 and J usage is TRBJ2-1; D possibly corresponds to TRBD1 (7 bases). This CDR3 has 17 residues. Germline assignment: CDR1 MGHRA and CDR2 YSYEKL.

As regards this clonotype: Since no conserved phenylalanine or tryptophan closes the CDR3, a read error is the likely cause. The rearrangement joins TRBV6-5 to TRBJ2-2; D not certain. V lost 8 bases, J lost 7 bases, and 17 bases lay in between. The length of the CDR3 is 14 residues. The germline V gene has CDR1 MNHEY and CDR2 SVGAGI. The DNA for the CDR3 is TGTGCCAGCGGGGTTAGTGGTTCAGTCGGGGAGCTGTTTCTT. Its translation: CASGVSGSVGELFL.

With respect to this clonotype: One end of the junction is discordant with germline, which a read error may explain. This chain joins TRBV6-1 and TRBJ2-3, with D tentatively TRBD2 (5 bases). This CDR3 spans 12 amino acids. Per the germline V gene, CDR1 is MNHNS and CDR2 is SASEGT. Written as DNA, the CDR3 is TGTGCCTGCAAACTAGACACAGATACGCAGTACTTT. Protein sequence: CACKLDTDTQYF.

In the case of this clonotype: One end of the junction varies from germline; a read error may be responsible. V usage is TRBV10-3 and J usage is TRBJ2-3; tentative D call: TRBD2 (5 bases). This CDR3 spans 15 amino acids. Germline V gene sequence: CDR1 ENHRY, CDR2 SYGVKD. The CDR3: CAISESSAGFKTQCF. The CDR3 bases are TGTGCCATCAGTGAGTCGAGTGCGGGCTTTAAGACGCAGTGTTTT.

On this clonotype: A much larger clonotype is one base distant, so this may be a read error. The V and J genes are TRBV28 and TRBJ2-2; 8 bases agree with TRBD1. The germline V gene encodes CDR1 MDHEN and CDR2 SYDVKM. The CDR3 is made up of 17 amino acids. With V trimmed by 8 bases and J by 9 bases, 20 bases remained unmatched. Written as DNA, the CDR3 is TGTGCCAGCGGGCGTGGACAGGGTGCTTCCTCCAGCAGGGAGCTGTTTTTT. Encoded protein: CASGRGQGASSSRELFF.

This chain links TRBV20-1 with TRBJ2-2, with 11 bases aligning to TRBD2. The V gene end was trimmed by 5 bases and the J gene end by 4 bases; junction bases not matched to a gene: 6. The CDR3 is 15 residues long. The V gene's germline CDR1 is DFQATT and CDR2 SNEGSKA (reference sequence). Written as DNA, the CDR3 is TGCAGTGCTTCCTTAGCGGGAGGGGTCACCGGGGAGCTGTTTTTT. Translation: CSASLAGGVTGELFF.

Points on this clonotype: It may be a read error: a sequence one base away is much more abundant. V usage is TRBV20-1 and J usage is TRBJ2-6, with D maybe TRBD2 (5 bases). Trimming cost V 0 bases and J 2 bases, with 8 bases left between them. Germline V CDR1 and CDR2: DFQATT, SNEGSKA (reference sequence). The CDR3 length is 15 residues. The CDR3: CSARDSVTGANVLTF. CDR3 bases: TGCAGTGCTAGAGATAGCGTGACTGGGGCCAACGTCCTGACTTTC.

This clonotype was recorded only once. The germline gene is not matched at one end of the junction; a read error may be the cause. V usage is TRBV4-2 and J usage is TRBJ1-1; maybe TRBD1 (5 bases). The CDR3 has 14 residues. Germline-derived CDR1 and CDR2 are LGHNA and YNFKEQ. CDR3 residues: CASSRVQGDTEALF. The DNA for the CDR3 is TGTGCCAGTAGCCGAGTTCAGGGTGACACTGAAGCTCTCTTT.

This clonotype was observed a single time. The germline gene is not matched at one end of the junction; a read error may be the cause. The CDR3 here is CRVGPIENTEAFF. CDR3 coding DNA: TGCAGGGTTGGTCCCATAGAGAACACTGAAGCTTTCTTT. The chain combines TRBV29-1 with TRBJ1-1; no firm D call. This CDR3 comprises 13 residues. Germline-derived CDR1 and CDR2 are SQVTM and ANQGSEA.

For this clonotype: Mismatch with germline at one junction end may stem from a read error. This rearrangement joins TRBV20-1 to TRBJ2-7; 8 positions agree with TRBD1. Germline-derived CDR1 and CDR2 are DFQATT and SNEGSKA (reference sequence). The CDR3 length is 15 residues. Here the CDR3 reads CGAMSSGGADYEQYF. The CDR3 region has the DNA TGCGGTGCTATGTCCTCAGGGGGCGCGGACTACGAGCAGTACTTC.